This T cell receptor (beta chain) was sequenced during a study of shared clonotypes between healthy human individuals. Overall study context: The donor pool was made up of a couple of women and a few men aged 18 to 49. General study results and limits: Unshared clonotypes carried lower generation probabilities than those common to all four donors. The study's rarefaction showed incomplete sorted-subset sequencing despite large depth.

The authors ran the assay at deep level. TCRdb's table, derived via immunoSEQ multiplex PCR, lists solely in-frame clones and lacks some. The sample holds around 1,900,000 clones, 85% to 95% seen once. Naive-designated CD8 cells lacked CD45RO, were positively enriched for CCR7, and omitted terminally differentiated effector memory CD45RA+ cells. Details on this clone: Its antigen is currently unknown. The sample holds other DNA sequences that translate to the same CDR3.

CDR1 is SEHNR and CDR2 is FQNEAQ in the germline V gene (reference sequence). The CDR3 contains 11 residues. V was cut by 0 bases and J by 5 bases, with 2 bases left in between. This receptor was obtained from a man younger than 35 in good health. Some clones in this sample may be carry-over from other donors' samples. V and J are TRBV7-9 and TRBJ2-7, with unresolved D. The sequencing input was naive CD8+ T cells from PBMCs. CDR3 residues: CASSLANEQYF. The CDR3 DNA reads TGTGCCAGCAGCTTAGCGAACGAGCAGTACTTC.